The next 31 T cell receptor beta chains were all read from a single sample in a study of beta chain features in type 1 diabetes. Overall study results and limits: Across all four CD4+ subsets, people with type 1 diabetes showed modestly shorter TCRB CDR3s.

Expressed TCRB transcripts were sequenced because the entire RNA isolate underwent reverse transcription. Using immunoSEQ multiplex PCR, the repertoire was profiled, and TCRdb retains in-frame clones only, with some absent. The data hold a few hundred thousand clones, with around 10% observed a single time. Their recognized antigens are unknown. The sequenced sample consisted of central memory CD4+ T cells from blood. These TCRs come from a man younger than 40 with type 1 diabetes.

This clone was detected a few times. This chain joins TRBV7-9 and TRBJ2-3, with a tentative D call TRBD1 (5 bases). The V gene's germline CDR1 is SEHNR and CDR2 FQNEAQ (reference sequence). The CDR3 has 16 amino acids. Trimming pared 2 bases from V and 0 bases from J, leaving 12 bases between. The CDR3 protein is CASSLNQGSSTDTQYF. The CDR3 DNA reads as TGTGCCAGCAGCTTAAACCAGGGATCTAGCACAGATACGCAGTATTTT.

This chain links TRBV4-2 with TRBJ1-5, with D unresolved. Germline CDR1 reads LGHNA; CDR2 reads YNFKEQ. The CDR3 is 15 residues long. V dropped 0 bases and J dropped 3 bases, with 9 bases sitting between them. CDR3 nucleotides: TGTGCCAGCAGCCAAGATGGGATGTTCAATCAGCCCCAGCATTTT. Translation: CASSQDGMFNQPQHF.

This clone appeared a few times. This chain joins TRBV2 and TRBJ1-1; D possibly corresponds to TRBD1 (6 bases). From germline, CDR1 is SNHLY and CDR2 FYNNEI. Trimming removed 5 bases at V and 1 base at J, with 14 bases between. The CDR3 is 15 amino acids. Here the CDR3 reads CASSRSRGENTEAFF. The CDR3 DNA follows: TGTGCCAGCAGTCGGAGCAGGGGCGAGAACACTGAAGCTTTCTTT. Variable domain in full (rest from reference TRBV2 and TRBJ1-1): EPEVTQTPSHQVTQMGQEVILRCVPISNHLYFYWYRQILGQKVEFLVSFYNNEISEKSEIFDDQFSVERPDGSNFTLKIRSTKLEDSAMYFCASSRSRGENTEAFFGQGTRLTVV.

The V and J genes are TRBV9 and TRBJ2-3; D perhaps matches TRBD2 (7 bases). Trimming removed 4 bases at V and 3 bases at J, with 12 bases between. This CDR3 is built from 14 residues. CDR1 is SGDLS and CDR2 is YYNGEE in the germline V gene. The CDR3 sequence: CASSRGAGTDTQYF. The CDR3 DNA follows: TGTGCCAGCAGCCGGGGGGCGGGTACAGATACGCAGTATTTT. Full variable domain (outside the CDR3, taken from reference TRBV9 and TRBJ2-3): DSGVTQTPKHLITATGQRVTLRCSPRSGDLSVYWYQQSLDQGLQFLIQYYNGEERAKGNILERFSAQQFPDLHSELNLSSLELGDSALYFCASSRGAGTDTQYFGPGTRLTVL.

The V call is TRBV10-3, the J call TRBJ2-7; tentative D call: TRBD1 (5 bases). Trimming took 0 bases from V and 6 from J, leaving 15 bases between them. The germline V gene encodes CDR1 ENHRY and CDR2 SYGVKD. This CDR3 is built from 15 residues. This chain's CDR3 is CAISESNVDQGEQYF. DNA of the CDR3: TGTGCCATCAGTGAGTCGAATGTGGATCAGGGCGAGCAGTACTTC.

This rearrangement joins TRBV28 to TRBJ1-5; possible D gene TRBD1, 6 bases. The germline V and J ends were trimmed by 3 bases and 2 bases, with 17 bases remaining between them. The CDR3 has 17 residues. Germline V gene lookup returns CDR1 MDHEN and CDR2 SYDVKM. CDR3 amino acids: CASSFPPGARGNQPQHF. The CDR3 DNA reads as TGTGCCAGCAGTTTTCCCCCAGGGGCGCGGGGCAATCAGCCCCAGCATTTT.

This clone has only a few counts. CDR3 nucleotides: TGCGCCAGCAGCTTGGTTCAAGAGACCCAGTACTTC. It is translated as CASSLVQETQYF. The chain is built from TRBV5-1 and TRBJ2-5; no definite D call. This CDR3 contains 12 residues. V was shortened by 0 bases and J by 2 bases, with 2 bases between the two germline ends. Germline V lookup: CDR1 SGHRS, CDR2 YFSETQ.

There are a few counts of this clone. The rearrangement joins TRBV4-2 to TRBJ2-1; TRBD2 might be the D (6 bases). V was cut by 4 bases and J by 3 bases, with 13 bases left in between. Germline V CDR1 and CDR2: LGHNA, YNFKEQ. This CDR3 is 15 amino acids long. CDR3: CASSPVREYYNEQFF. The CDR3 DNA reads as TGTGCCAGCAGCCCAGTTCGGGAGTACTACAATGAGCAGTTCTTC.

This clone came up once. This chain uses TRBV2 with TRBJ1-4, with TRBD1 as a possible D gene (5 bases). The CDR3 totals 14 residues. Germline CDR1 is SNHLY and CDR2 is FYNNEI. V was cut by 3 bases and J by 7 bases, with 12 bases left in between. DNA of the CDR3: TGTGCCAGCAGTGAGGAAGCAGGGAGTGAAAAACTGTTTTTT. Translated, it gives CASSEEAGSEKLFF.

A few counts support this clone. CDR3 protein: CASSPLGARSETQYF. CDR3 nucleotide sequence: TGTGCCAGCAGTCCACTAGGAGCCCGATCGGAGACCCAGTACTTC. This sequence joins TRBV6-1 and TRBJ2-5, with D perhaps matching TRBD2 (5 bases). The V end was cut by 5 bases, the J end by 5 bases, with 18 bases between. The CDR3 extends over 15 amino acids. Per the germline V gene, CDR1 is MNHNS and CDR2 is SASEGT.

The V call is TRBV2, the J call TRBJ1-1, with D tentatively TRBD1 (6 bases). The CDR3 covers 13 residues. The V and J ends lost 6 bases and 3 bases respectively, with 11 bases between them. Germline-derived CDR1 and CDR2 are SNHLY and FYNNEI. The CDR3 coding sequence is TGTGCCAGCAGCAACGGACAGTACACTGAAGCTTTCTTT. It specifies CASSNGQYTEAFF.

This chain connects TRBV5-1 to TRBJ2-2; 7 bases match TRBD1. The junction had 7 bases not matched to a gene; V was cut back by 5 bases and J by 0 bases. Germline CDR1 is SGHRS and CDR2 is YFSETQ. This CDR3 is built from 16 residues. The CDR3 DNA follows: TGCGCCAGCAGATATGACGGGACAGCGAACACCGGGGAGCTGTTTTTT. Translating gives CASRYDGTANTGELFF.

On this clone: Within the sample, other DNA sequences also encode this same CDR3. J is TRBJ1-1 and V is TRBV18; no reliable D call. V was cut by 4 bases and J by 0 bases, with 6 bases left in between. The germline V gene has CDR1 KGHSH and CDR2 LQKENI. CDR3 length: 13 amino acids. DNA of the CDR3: TGTGCCAGCTCACGGGATTTGAACACTGAAGCTTTCTTT. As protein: CASSRDLNTEAFF.

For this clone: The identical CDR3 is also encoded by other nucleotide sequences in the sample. This CDR3 is CASSPRTSGYNEQFF. DNA for the CDR3: TGTGCCAGCAGCCCACGGACTAGCGGCTACAATGAGCAGTTCTTC. The V gene is TRBV4-2, the J gene TRBJ2-1; 10 bases align to TRBD2. This CDR3 region has 15 residues. The germline CDR1 and CDR2 sequences are LGHNA and YNFKEQ. After removal of 4 bases from V and 3 bases from J, the junction contained 3 bases not matched to a gene.

CDR3 sequence: CASSSTAGGARLGDTEAFF. CDR3 bases: TGTGCCAGCAGTTCAACCGCAGGGGGCGCACGGCTTGGAGACACTGAAGCTTTCTTT. The V gene is TRBV28, the J gene TRBJ1-1, with 8 bases fitting TRBD1. V dropped 4 bases and J dropped 3; count of bases not matched to a gene: 19. Germline CDR1 and CDR2: MDHEN and SYDVKM. The CDR3 sequence is 19 residues long.

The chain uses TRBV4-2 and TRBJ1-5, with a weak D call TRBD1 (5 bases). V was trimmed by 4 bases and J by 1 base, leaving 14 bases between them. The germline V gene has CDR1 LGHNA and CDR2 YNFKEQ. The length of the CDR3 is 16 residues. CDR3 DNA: TGTGCCAGCAGCCCAAGGCGGGACGTCAGCAATCAGCCCCAGCATTTT. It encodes CASSPRRDVSNQPQHF.

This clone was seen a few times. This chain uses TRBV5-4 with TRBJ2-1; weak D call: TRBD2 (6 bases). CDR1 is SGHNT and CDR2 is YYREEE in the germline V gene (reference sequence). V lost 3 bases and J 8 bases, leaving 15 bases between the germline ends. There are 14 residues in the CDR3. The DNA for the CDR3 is TGTGCCAGCAGCTCCGGGAGCGAGGGCTATGAGCAGTTCTTC. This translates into CASSSGSEGYEQFF.

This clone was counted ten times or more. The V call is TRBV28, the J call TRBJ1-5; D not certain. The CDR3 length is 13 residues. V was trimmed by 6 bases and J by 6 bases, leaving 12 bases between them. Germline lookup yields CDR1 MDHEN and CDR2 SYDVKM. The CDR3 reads CASRPGWGQPQHF. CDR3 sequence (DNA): TGTGCCAGCAGGCCGGGGTGGGGTCAGCCCCAGCATTTT.

CDR3 nucleotide sequence: TGTGCCAGCAGCCTCATGACGACGGACTATGGCTACACCTTC. Translation: CASSLMTTDYGYTF. The chain joins TRBV11-2 to TRBJ1-2; unclear D gene. The V gene lost 5 bases and the J gene lost 3 bases, with 13 bases spanning the gap. The germline V gene encodes CDR1 SGHAT and CDR2 FQNNGV. The CDR3 is 14 residues long.

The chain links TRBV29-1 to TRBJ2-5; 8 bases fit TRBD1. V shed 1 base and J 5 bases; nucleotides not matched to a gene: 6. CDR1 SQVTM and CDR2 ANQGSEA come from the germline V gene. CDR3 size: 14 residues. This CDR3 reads CSVEGQGAWETQYF. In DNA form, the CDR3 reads TGCAGCGTTGAAGGGCAGGGGGCTTGGGAGACCCAGTACTTC.

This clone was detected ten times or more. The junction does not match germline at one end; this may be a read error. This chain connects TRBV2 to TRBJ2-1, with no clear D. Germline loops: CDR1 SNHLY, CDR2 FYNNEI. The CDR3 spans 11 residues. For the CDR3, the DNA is TGTGCCAGCAGCGAATACAGTGAGCAGTTCTTC. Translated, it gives CASSEYSEQFF.

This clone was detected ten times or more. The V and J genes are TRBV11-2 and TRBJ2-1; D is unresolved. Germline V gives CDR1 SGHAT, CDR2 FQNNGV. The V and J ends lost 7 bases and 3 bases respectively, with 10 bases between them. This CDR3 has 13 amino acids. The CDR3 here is CASKPPDYNEQFF. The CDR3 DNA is TGTGCCAGCAAGCCCCCGGACTACAATGAGCAGTTCTTC.

The CDR3 protein is CASSVGEGAANYGYTF. The DNA for the CDR3 is TGTGCCAGCAGCGTAGGGGAGGGGGCGGCTAACTATGGCTACACCTTC. The V and J genes are TRBV9 and TRBJ1-2, with 7 bases that match TRBD1. With 0 bases clipped from V and 0 bases from J, the junction kept 5 bases outside the gene matches. Germline CDR1 and CDR2: SGDLS and YYNGEE. The CDR3 covers 16 residues. Based on the CDR3 plus reference TRBV9 and TRBJ1-2, the full variable domain is DSGVTQTPKHLITATGQRVTLRCSPRSGDLSVYWYQQSLDQGLQFLIQYYNGEERAKGNILERFSAQQFPDLHSELNLSSLELGDSALYFCASSVGEGAANYGYTFGSGTRLTVV.

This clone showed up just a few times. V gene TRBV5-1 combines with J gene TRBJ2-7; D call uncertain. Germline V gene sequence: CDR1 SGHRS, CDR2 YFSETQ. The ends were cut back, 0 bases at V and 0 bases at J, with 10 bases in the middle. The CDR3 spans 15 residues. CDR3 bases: TGCGCCAGCAGCTTGGACCCGGGCCACTCCTACGAGCAGTACTTC. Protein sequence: CASSLDPGHSYEQYF.

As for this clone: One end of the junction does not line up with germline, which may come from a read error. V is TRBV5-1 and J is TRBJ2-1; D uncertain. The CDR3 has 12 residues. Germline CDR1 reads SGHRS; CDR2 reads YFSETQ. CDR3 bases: TGCGCCAGCAGAGAGAACTACGATGAGCAGTTCTTC. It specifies CASRENYDEQFF.

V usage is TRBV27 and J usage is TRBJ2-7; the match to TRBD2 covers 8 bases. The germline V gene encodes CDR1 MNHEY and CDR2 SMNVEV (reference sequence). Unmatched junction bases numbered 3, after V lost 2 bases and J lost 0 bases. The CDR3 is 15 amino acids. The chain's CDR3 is CASSLSGGSSYEQYF. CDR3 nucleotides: TGTGCCAGCAGTTTAAGCGGGGGTTCCTCCTACGAGCAGTACTTC.

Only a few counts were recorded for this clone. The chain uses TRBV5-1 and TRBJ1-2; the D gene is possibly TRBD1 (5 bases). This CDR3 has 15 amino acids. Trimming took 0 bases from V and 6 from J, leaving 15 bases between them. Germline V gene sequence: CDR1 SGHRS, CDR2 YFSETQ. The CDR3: CASSLVEGRENGYTF. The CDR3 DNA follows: TGCGCCAGCAGCTTGGTAGAGGGGCGAGAAAATGGCTACACCTTC.

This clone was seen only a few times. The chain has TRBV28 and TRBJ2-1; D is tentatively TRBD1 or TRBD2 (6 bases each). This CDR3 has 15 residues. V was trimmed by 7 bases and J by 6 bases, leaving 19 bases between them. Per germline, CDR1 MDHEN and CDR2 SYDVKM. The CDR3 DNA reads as TGTGCCAGCATTCTGGCGCAGGGGAGGTCCAATGAGCAGTTCTTC. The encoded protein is CASILAQGRSNEQFF.

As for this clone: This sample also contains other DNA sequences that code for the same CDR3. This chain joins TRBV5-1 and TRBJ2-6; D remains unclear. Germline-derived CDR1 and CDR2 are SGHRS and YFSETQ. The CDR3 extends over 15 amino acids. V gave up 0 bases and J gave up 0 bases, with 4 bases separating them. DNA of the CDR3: TGCGCCAGCAGCTTGGGGGCCTCTGGGGCCAACGTCCTGACTTTC. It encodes CASSLGASGANVLTF.

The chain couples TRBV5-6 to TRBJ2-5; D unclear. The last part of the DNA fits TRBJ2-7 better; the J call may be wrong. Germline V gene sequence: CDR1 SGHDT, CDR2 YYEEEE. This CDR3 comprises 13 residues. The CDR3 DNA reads TGTGCCAGCAGCTTGGTACAGAACTACGAGCAGTACTTC. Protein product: CASSLVQNYEQYF.

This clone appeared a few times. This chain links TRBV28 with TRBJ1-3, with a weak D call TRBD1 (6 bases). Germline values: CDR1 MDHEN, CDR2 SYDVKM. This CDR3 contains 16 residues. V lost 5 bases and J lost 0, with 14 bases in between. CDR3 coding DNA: TGTGCCAGCAGTCGGACAGCTAGTACCTCTGGAAACACCATATATTTT. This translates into CASSRTASTSGNTIYF.